The next 16 T cell receptor beta chains were all read from a single sample in a study of cytomegalovirus exposure and HLA in healthy donors. The PCR had 60 Vbeta and 13 Jbeta primers. Some clones are missing from TCRdb's copy, which holds only in-frame ones; the method was immunoSEQ multiplex PCR. The sample yields about 150,000 clones, approximately 79% seen once. Material for sequencing was PBMCs. All receptors come from a man aged 35 to 55 in good health and CMV-seropositive.

This chain links TRBV5-4 with TRBJ2-7; 11 bases fit TRBD2. This CDR3 has 17 amino acids. Per the germline V gene, CDR1 is SGHNT and CDR2 is YYREEE (reference sequence). V dropped 4 bases and J dropped 10; count of bases not matched to a gene: 19. The chain's CDR3 is CASSKGLAAGGNWAQYF. The CDR3 DNA follows: TGTGCCAGCAGCAAGGGACTAGCGGCCGGAGGGAACTGGGCTCAGTACTTC.

On this clone itself: At one end, the junction sequence differs from germline, possibly due to a read error. This sample includes further DNA sequences coding for the same CDR3. The chain links TRBV7-7 to TRBJ2-1, with D maybe TRBD1 (6 bases). Germline-derived CDR1 and CDR2 are SSHAT and FNYEAQ (reference sequence). This CDR3 is built from 13 residues. CDR3 DNA: TGTGCTAGCAGCTTGGACAGCTACAATGAGCAGTTCTTC. Translated: CASSLDSYNEQFF.

This chain uses TRBV19 with TRBJ1-2, with a tentative D call TRBD1 (6 bases). Trimming cost V 5 bases and J 5 bases, with 12 bases left between them. CDR3 length: 13 amino acids. Per the germline V gene, CDR1 is LNHDA and CDR2 is SQIVND (reference sequence). Written as DNA, the CDR3 is TGTGCCAGTAGTTTCAGGGGCGAGTATGGCTACACCTTC. Amino acids: CASSFRGEYGYTF.

This clone occurred once. This chain joins TRBV5-1 and TRBJ2-1; 10 nucleotides line up with TRBD2. CDR1 and CDR2 from the germline V gene are SGHRS and YFSETQ. The CDR3 runs to 15 residues. V lost 1 base, J lost 9 bases, and 7 bases stayed unmatched. The CDR3 here is CASSLNEREGGEQFF. The CDR3 nucleotides read TGCGCCAGCAGCTTGAATGAGCGGGAGGGAGGTGAGCAGTTCTTC.

The genes are TRBV7-2 and TRBJ1-2; D may be TRBD1 (5 bases). The CDR3 runs 15 residues. Trimming stripped 2 bases from V and 3 bases from J, with 13 bases between. The germline V gene encodes CDR1 SGHTA and CDR2 FQGNSA. In nucleotides, the CDR3 is TGTGCCAGCAGCTTACAAGGGGATACGGACTATGGCTACACCTTC. Translating gives CASSLQGDTDYGYTF.

The V call is TRBV6-1, the J call TRBJ1-1; the match to TRBD1 covers 8 bases. CDR3 size: 15 residues. Germline CDR1 is MNHNS and CDR2 is SASEGT. J was trimmed by 5 bases and V by 4 bases; bases with no gene match: 9. CDR3 coding DNA: TGTGCCAGCAGTGGACGCGACAGGGGCGGAACTGAAGCTTTCTTT. Translating it yields CASSGRDRGGTEAFF.

This clone was counted a few times. This chain uses TRBV10-3 with TRBJ1-6, with D maybe TRBD1 (5 bases). The CDR3 sequence is 14 residues long. V gave up 3 bases and J gave up 9 bases, with 12 bases separating them. The V gene's germline CDR1 is ENHRY and CDR2 SYGVKD. CDR3: CAISDAGRGSPLHF. CDR3 nucleotides: TGTGCCATCAGTGACGCAGGGCGCGGTTCACCCCTCCACTTT.

The CDR3 bases are TGTGCCAGCAGTTATAGCGGGAGACCCCCCGTCAATGAGCAGTTCTTC. This sequence encodes CASSYSGRPPVNEQFF. The J gene is TRBJ2-1, the V gene TRBV27, with TRBD2 identical over 9 bases. CDR3 length equals 16 residues. Losses at the gene ends were 4 bases for V and 6 bases for J; bases not matched to a gene: 10. The germline gives CDR1 MNHEY, CDR2 SMNVEV (reference sequence).

This rearrangement joins TRBV27 to TRBJ2-7; TRBD2 aligns across 9 bases. The J segment lost 4 bases and the V segment lost 3 bases, leaving 7 bases of the junction unmatched. This CDR3 region has 15 residues. Germline CDR1 MNHEY, CDR2 SMNVEV (reference sequence). CDR3 DNA sequence: TGTGCCAGCAGTTTTAGGTGGGGACTAGCTTACGAGCAGTACTTC. Encoded protein: CASSFRWGLAYEQYF.

The chain uses TRBV27 and TRBJ2-7, with D perhaps TRBD2 (5 bases). Between the trimmed V and J ends, which lost 4 bases and 6 bases, there was a span of 19 bases. The germline V gene encodes CDR1 MNHEY and CDR2 SMNVEV (reference sequence). This CDR3 is 15 amino acids long. The CDR3 sequence: CASSYNPGIRPEQYF. CDR3 bases: TGTGCCAGCAGTTACAATCCCGGGATCCGTCCCGAGCAGTACTTC.

V usage is TRBV5-1 and J usage is TRBJ1-2; TRBD1 agrees at 8 bases. The length of the CDR3 is 16 residues. Trimming took 1 base from V and 1 from J; bases not matched to a gene: 6. Germline V CDR1 and CDR2: SGHRS, YFSETQ. CDR3 amino acids: CASSLSTGGGNYGYTF. The CDR3 DNA sequence: TGCGCCAGCAGCTTGTCCACAGGGGGAGGTAACTATGGCTACACCTTC. The entire variable domain, with the rest obtained from reference TRBV5-1 and TRBJ1-2, is as follows: KAGVTQTPRYLIKTRGQQVTLSCSPISGHRSVSWYQQTPGQGLQFLFEYFSETQRNKGNFPGRFSGRQFSNSRSEMNVSTLELGDSALYLCASSLSTGGGNYGYTFGSGTRLTVV.

The CDR3 loop reads CASNKGASDTQYF. The CDR3 DNA follows: TGTGCCAGCAACAAAGGAGCATCCGATACGCAGTATTTT. V usage is TRBV5-4 and J usage is TRBJ2-3; D not resolved. Trimming left V 6 bases short and J 6 bases short, with 14 bases between. This CDR3 region has 13 residues. Germline CDR1 is SGHNT and CDR2 is YYREEE (reference sequence).

V is TRBV28 and J is TRBJ2-7; 8 bases align to TRBD2. Germline V CDR1 and CDR2: MDHEN, SYDVKM. There are 14 residues in the CDR3. The trim removed 7 bases at V and 3 bases at J, leaving 8 bases unmatched. The CDR3 DNA reads TGTGCCAGCATGGCCCCCGGGAGGGTCTACGAGCAGTACTTC. Translated, it gives CASMAPGRVYEQYF.

V is TRBV4-2 and J is TRBJ1-5; tentatively, D is TRBD1 (6 bases). Per the germline V gene, CDR1 is LGHNA and CDR2 is YNFKEQ. The CDR3 is 15 residues long. Trimming cost V 0 bases and J 7 bases, with 13 bases left between them. CDR3 amino acids: CASSQDQGGGQPQHF. The CDR3 DNA follows: TGTGCCAGCAGCCAAGATCAGGGAGGGGGACAGCCCCAGCATTTT.

The chain uses TRBV7-3 and TRBJ2-1, with 8 bases fitting TRBD1. CDR3 length equals 16 residues. J was trimmed by 1 base and V by 5 bases; bases with no gene match: 7. Germline CDR1 reads SGHTA; CDR2 reads FQGTGA. The CDR3 region has the DNA TGTGCCAGCAGCCCTGGGGACAGGATTTCCTACAATGAGCAGTTCTTC. Its protein is CASSPGDRISYNEQFF.

The CDR3 reads CASRAPPRGTEAFF. DNA for the CDR3: TGTGCCAGCAGGGCCCCTCCCCGGGGTACTGAAGCTTTCTTT. J is TRBJ1-1 and V is TRBV28; no clear D. The CDR3 has 14 residues. V dropped 6 bases and J dropped 5 bases, with 16 bases sitting between them. The germline gives CDR1 MDHEN, CDR2 SYDVKM.